Below, 29 T cell receptor beta chains from the same sample are listed, as sequenced in a study of blood T cell repertoires in COVID-19. Sequencing was performed with immunoSEQ multiplex PCR; in TCRdb, only in-frame clones are kept and a portion is missing. The data show roughly 340,000 clones, approximately 87% seen once. Sample: peripheral blood. These receptors were collected from a woman between 45 and 60 years old with COVID-19, enrolled during active disease.

This chain links TRBV5-1 with TRBJ2-7; 8 positions match TRBD2. The germline V gene encodes CDR1 SGHRS and CDR2 YFSETQ. Losses at the gene ends were 0 bases for V and 0 bases for J; bases not matched to a gene: 2. The CDR3 sequence is 15 residues long. The CDR3 loop is CASSLGTSGSYEQYF. The CDR3 nucleotides are TGCGCCAGCAGCTTGGGCACTAGCGGCTCCTACGAGCAGTACTTC. The full variable domain, its missing parts supplied by reference TRBV5-1 and TRBJ2-7, is KAGVTQTPRYLIKTRGQQVTLSCSPISGHRSVSWYQQTPGQGLQFLFEYFSETQRNKGNFPGRFSGRQFSNSRSEMNVSTLELGDSALYLCASSLGTSGSYEQYFGPGTRLTVT.

The V and J genes are TRBV4-3 and TRBJ2-3, with a possible D match to TRBD2 (5 bases). V lost 2 bases to trimming and J lost 2 bases, with 11 bases between them. This CDR3 is built from 15 residues. Looked up from germline, CDR1 is LGHNA and CDR2 is YSLEER. The CDR3 DNA reads TGCGCCAGCAGCCAAAGCCAGCGGTACACAGATACGCAGTATTTT. Its translation is CASSQSQRYTDTQYF.

The chain has TRBV10-1 and TRBJ1-1; tentative D call: TRBD1 (6 bases). This CDR3 contains 15 residues. Trimming shortened V by 0 bases and J by 3 bases, and 11 bases separated the two germline ends. Germline CDR1 is WNHNN and CDR2 is SYGVQD (reference sequence). As DNA, the CDR3 is TGCGCCAGCAGTGAGTCGTGGGGACAATACACTGAAGCTTTCTTT. It codes for CASSESWGQYTEAFF.

This chain joins TRBV5-1 and TRBJ2-1; the match to TRBD2 covers 7 bases. From germline, CDR1 is SGHRS and CDR2 YFSETQ. V shed 0 bases and J 8 bases; nucleotides not matched to a gene: 14. This CDR3 contains 17 residues. The CDR3, as DNA: TGCGCCAGCAGCTTGGAAGCGGGGCGAGGTACTATGGATGAGCAGTTCTTC. Amino acid sequence: CASSLEAGRGTMDEQFF.

The rearrangement links TRBV4-1 to TRBJ2-1; D may be TRBD1 (5 bases). Germline assignment: CDR1 MGHRA and CDR2 YSYEKL. V dropped 2 bases and J dropped 6 bases, with 11 bases sitting between them. This CDR3 has 14 amino acids. The CDR3: CASSQQRGFNEQFF. CDR3 bases: TGCGCCAGCAGCCAACAAAGGGGCTTCAATGAGCAGTTCTTC.

The rearrangement links TRBV9 to TRBJ2-1, with 7 bases lining up with TRBD2. In germline, CDR1 is SGDLS, CDR2 YYNGEE. The CDR3 spans 18 residues. Unmatched junction bases numbered 17, after V lost 2 bases and J lost 6 bases. The CDR3 spells CASSVRPSMGGSSNEQFF. The CDR3 nucleotides read TGTGCCAGCAGCGTCCGACCCTCGATGGGCGGGAGTTCCAATGAGCAGTTCTTC.

This clone was observed once. The chain recombines TRBV6-5 with TRBJ1-2; 7 bases match TRBD1. V lost 6 bases to trimming and J lost 8 bases; unmatched junction nucleotides: 9. CDR1 MNHEY and CDR2 SVGAGI come from the germline V gene. There are 13 residues in the CDR3. CDR3 protein: CASRPGQLGGYTF. The DNA for the CDR3 is TGTGCCAGCAGACCGGGACAGCTAGGGGGCTACACCTTC.

The genes are TRBV5-1 and TRBJ2-7; 7 bases map to TRBD2. With V trimmed by 4 bases and J by 4 bases, 11 bases remained unmatched. Looked up from germline, CDR1 is SGHRS and CDR2 is YFSETQ. The CDR3 spans 15 residues. For the CDR3, the DNA is TGCGCCAGCAGCCCCGTTTCGGCGGGAGTATACGAGCAGTACTTC. Its protein product is CASSPVSAGVYEQYF.

V and J are TRBV5-8 and TRBJ1-3, with a weak D call TRBD1 (6 bases). The V gene lost 3 bases and the J gene lost 3 bases, with 28 bases spanning the gap. The CDR3 sequence is 20 residues long. The germline gives CDR1 SGHTS, CDR2 YDEGEE. In nucleotides, the CDR3 is TGTGCCAGCAGCTCGGTGGTGGGACAAAGAAAGTCCTATGGTGGAAACACCATATATTTT. This translates into CASSSVVGQRKSYGGNTIYF.

This chain uses TRBV7-8 with TRBJ2-7; 9 positions agree with TRBD2. The CDR3 sequence is 14 residues long. With V trimmed by 3 bases and J by 3 bases, 3 bases remained unmatched. CDR1 and CDR2 (germline): SGHVS, FQNEAQ. CDR3 region: CASSFSGRNYEQYF. The CDR3, as DNA: TGTGCCAGCAGCTTTAGCGGGAGAAACTACGAGCAGTACTTC.

The chain couples TRBV30 to TRBJ1-4; TRBD1 might be the D (6 bases). This CDR3 is built from 12 residues. The germline V and J ends were trimmed by 2 bases and 7 bases, with 8 bases remaining between them. Germline lookup yields CDR1 GTSNPN and CDR2 SVGIG (reference sequence). The CDR3 loop reads CAWSQTGEKLFF. The DNA of the CDR3 is TGTGCCTGGAGTCAGACAGGTGAAAAACTGTTTTTT.

This clone came up once. V and J are TRBV11-2 and TRBJ2-2; TRBD1 might be the D (5 bases). The CDR3 contains 17 residues. Trimming took 3 bases from V and 6 from J, leaving 20 bases between them. Germline CDR1 reads SGHAT; CDR2 reads FQNNGV. CDR3 amino acids: CASSLIRSQGWPGELFF. CDR3 DNA sequence: TGTGCCAGCAGCTTGATTAGAAGCCAGGGCTGGCCCGGGGAGCTGTTTTTT.

The V call is TRBV30, the J call TRBJ2-7; 7 bases line up with TRBD1. This CDR3 has 12 residues. Germline assignment: CDR1 GTSNPN and CDR2 SVGIG (reference sequence). The V and J ends lost 2 bases and 4 bases, in that order; junction bases with no gene match: 2. CDR3 residues: CAWSPQGYEQYF. CDR3 DNA: TGTGCCTGGAGTCCACAGGGGTACGAGCAGTACTTC.

The V and J genes are TRBV11-1 and TRBJ1-5; 10 bases fit TRBD1. The CDR3 totals 16 residues. After removal of 5 bases from V and 0 bases from J, the junction contained 4 bases not matched to a gene. The germline V gene has CDR1 SGHAT and CDR2 FQDESV (reference sequence). The CDR3 loop is CASSLGQGYSNQPQHF. CDR3 bases: TGTGCCAGCAGCCTGGGACAGGGGTATAGCAATCAGCCCCAGCATTTT.

V usage is TRBV10-3 and J usage is TRBJ1-6; D is uncertain. CDR1 and CDR2 (germline): ENHRY, SYGVKD. The V gene lost 0 bases and the J gene lost 10 bases, with 13 bases spanning the gap. The CDR3 spans 15 residues. The CDR3 nucleotides are TGTGCCATCAGTGAGTCAGACTCCGGAACGTCACCCCTCCACTTT. This codes for CAISESDSGTSPLHF.

This clone was seen more than once but under ten times. CDR3 sequence: CAWSGGLAGGGTQYF. CDR3 DNA: TGTGCCTGGAGTGGGGGACTAGCGGGAGGGGGGACCCAGTACTTC. This chain links TRBV30 with TRBJ2-5; 16 nucleotides line up with TRBD2. CDR3 size: 15 residues. CDR1 and CDR2 from the germline V gene are GTSNPN and SVGIG (reference sequence). V gave up 1 base and J gave up 7 bases; unmatched junction bases: 3.

This clone turned up a few times. This chain connects TRBV5-4 to TRBJ2-2; 7 bases agree with TRBD2. CDR1 is SGHNT, CDR2 YYREEE, per germline (reference sequence). Trimming cost V 6 bases and J 8 bases; bases outside gene matches: 10. This CDR3 is 14 amino acids long. This chain's CDR3 is CASTEGRDAGELFF. The CDR3, as DNA: TGTGCCAGCACCGAGGGGAGGGACGCGGGGGAGCTGTTTTTT. The full variable domain, completed using reference TRBV5-4 and TRBJ2-2, is ETGVTQSPTHLIKTRGQQVTLRCSSQSGHNTVSWYQQALGQGPQFIFQYYREEENGRGNFPPRFSGLQFPNYSSELNVNALELDDSALYLCASTEGRDAGELFFGEGSRLTVL.

This chain's CDR3 is CASSVTGSYEQYF. The DNA for the CDR3 is TGTGCCAGCAGCGTAACAGGCTCCTACGAGCAGTACTTC. The chain uses TRBV12-1 and TRBJ2-7; TRBD1, the table's D call, was not compared with the DNA. TRBV12-1 is a pseudogene. The CDR3 spans 13 residues.

V gene TRBV4-3 combines with J gene TRBJ1-5; the D gene is possibly TRBD1 (5 bases). This CDR3 has 16 residues. Germline V gene sequence: CDR1 LGHNA, CDR2 YSLEER. Trimming shortened V by 0 bases and J by 6 bases, and 15 bases separated the two germline ends. The CDR3 DNA sequence: TGCGCCAGCAGCCAAGATCGACAGATCATGGGTCAGCCCCAGCATTTT. Translated: CASSQDRQIMGQPQHF.

This clone has a handful of counts. This chain links TRBV19 with TRBJ2-7; 10 bases match TRBD2. The CDR3 is made up of 17 amino acids. Germline V gene data show CDR1 as LNHDA and CDR2 as SQIVND (reference sequence). Trimming at V came to 3 bases and at J to 4 bases, leaving 12 bases not matched to a gene. DNA for the CDR3: TGTGCCAGTAGTATTAAGGCCCGGACTAGCGGTATATACGAGCAGTACTTC. Translating it yields CASSIKARTSGIYEQYF.

The genes are TRBV2 and TRBJ2-2, with 10 nucleotides matching TRBD2. J was trimmed by 4 bases and V by 6 bases; bases with no gene match: 5. Germline values: CDR1 SNHLY, CDR2 FYNNEI. CDR3 length: 15 residues. CDR3 nucleotide sequence: TGTGCCAGCAGGCTAGCGGGAGTGGGCACCGGGGAGCTGTTTTTT. Translating it yields CASRLAGVGTGELFF.

V is TRBV7-2 and J is TRBJ1-2, with D maybe TRBD1 (6 bases). Germline values: CDR1 SGHTA, CDR2 FQGNSA. This CDR3 is 14 amino acids long. Trimming removed 3 bases from V and 1 base from J, with 9 bases in between. In nucleotides, the CDR3 is TGTGCCAGCAGCTTCGGACAGTTTAACTATGGCTACACCTTC. Its translation is CASSFGQFNYGYTF.

The CDR3 DNA is TGTGCCAGCAGTTTTACAAAGAACACTGAAGCTTTCTTT. Protein: CASSFTKNTEAFF. V and J are TRBV27 and TRBJ1-1; no definite D call. Germline assignment: CDR1 MNHEY and CDR2 SMNVEV (reference sequence). This CDR3 contains 13 residues. Trimming stripped 3 bases from V and 1 base from J, with 6 bases between.

The CDR3 DNA sequence: TGTGCCAGCAGCCAAGGGGGACTAGCGGGAGTCGAGCAGTACTTC. It specifies CASSQGGLAGVEQYF. The J gene is TRBJ2-7, the V gene TRBV4-2, with 14 bases fitting TRBD2. This CDR3 spans 15 amino acids. V was pared by 1 base and J by 6 bases, with 2 bases of the junction left unmatched. Per the germline V gene, CDR1 is LGHNA and CDR2 is YNFKEQ.

The CDR3 region is CASSRAGVGKNIQYF. The CDR3 DNA reads as TGTGCCAGCAGTCGCGCCGGGGTTGGAAAAAACATTCAGTACTTC. The J gene is TRBJ2-4, the V gene TRBV6-2 or TRBV6-3; D possibly corresponds to TRBD2 (5 bases). Per the germline V gene, CDR1 is MNHEY and CDR2 is SVGEGT. The CDR3 runs 15 residues. Trimming took 5 bases from V and 4 from J, leaving 15 bases between them.

V and J are TRBV4-2 and TRBJ1-3, with D possibly being TRBD1 (5 bases). V dropped 1 base and J dropped 0 bases, with 16 bases sitting between them. The CDR3 spans 18 residues. The germline gives CDR1 LGHNA, CDR2 YNFKEQ. CDR3 sequence: CASSQVYMTQASGNTIYF. For the CDR3, the DNA is TGTGCCAGCAGCCAAGTTTACATGACACAGGCCTCTGGAAACACCATATATTTT.

The chain recombines TRBV4-1 with TRBJ2-1; D perhaps matches TRBD2 (6 bases). The CDR3 runs to 16 residues. Germline V gives CDR1 MGHRA, CDR2 YSYEKL. V was cut by 3 bases and J by 6 bases, with 18 bases left in between. CDR3 sequence (DNA): TGCGCCAGCAGCCACGCTTGGGGGGTCCTCCCCAATGAGCAGTTCTTC. It yields the protein CASSHAWGVLPNEQFF.

The V call is TRBV19, the J call TRBJ2-3; TRBD1 is a possible D gene (5 bases). The CDR3 loop spans 17 amino acids. Germline lookup yields CDR1 LNHDA and CDR2 SQIVND (reference sequence). Trimming cost V 5 bases and J 8 bases, with 26 bases left between them. The DNA of the CDR3 is TGTGCCAGTAGTGTCGTTCAGGGCTCTTCATTCAAAGGTACGCAGTATTTT. Protein: CASSVVQGSSFKGTQYF.

The chain has TRBV6-5 and TRBJ1-5, with 10 bases fitting TRBD1. The ends lost 6 bases at V and 6 bases at J; junction bases unmatched: 8. There are 15 residues in the CDR3. Germline V gene lookup returns CDR1 MNHEY and CDR2 SVGAGI. CDR3 DNA: TGTGCCAGCAGAAAGACAGGGGGCTATCTTCAGCCCCAGCATTTT. This gives the protein CASRKTGGYLQPQHF.